These T cell receptor beta chains were read from a single sample in a study of T-cell reconstitution after alpha-beta-depleted transplantation in children. TCRdb fed the PCR reads into MiXCR, producing one record per CDR3 protein. The sample carries approximately 240,000 distinct CDR3 sequences, roughly a tenth recorded once. The sequences come from PBMCs, collected before TCRalphabeta/CD19-depleted stem cell transplant. The receptor set was obtained from a child under two years old with acute myeloid leukemia, due to receive a stem cell transplant. Each CDR3 is given with its conserved first and last residue. A D gene is named only where the DNA matches it firmly. A clone size is listed for some rows: how often the clone was seen (once, few, many), or a class if it is expanded.

v_call,j_call,clone_size,d_call,cdr3_nt,cdr3_aa
TRBV5-1,TRBJ2-6,NA,NA,TGCGCCAGCAGCTTGGAAGGTGCTGGGGCCAACGTCCTGACTTTC,CASSLEGAGANVLTF
TRBV29-1,TRBJ1-6,many,NA,TGCAGCGTCCGGGACACCTATAATTCACCCCTCCACTTT,CSVRDTYNSPLHF
TRBV12-3/TRBV12-4,TRBJ1-1,many,NA,TGTGCCAGCACTCAACGCGCTGAAGCTTTCTTT,CASTQRAEAFF
TRBV10-1,TRBJ2-2,many,NA,TGCGCCAGCAGTGAGGGACTTAGCGGGAACACCGGGGAGCTGTTTTTT,CASSEGLSGNTGELFF
TRBV28,TRBJ2-4,many,NA,TGTGCCAGTCAGGAGTACGGCTCAGAGGGGGCCAAAAACATTCAGTACTTC,CASQEYGSEGAKNIQYF
TRBV7-8,TRBJ1-6,many,NA,TGTGCCAGCAGACCTTACCGGGACATAGCTTCACCCCTCCACTTT,CASRPYRDIASPLHF
TRBV5-1,TRBJ1-5,many,TRBD1,TGCGCCAGCAGCCCAGGGACAGGGAGTCCCTTTGGTCAGCCCCAGCATTTT,CASSPGTGSPFGQPQHF
TRBV20-1,TRBJ2-4,many,TRBD2,TGCAGTGCTAGAGGTCCTTTCAGCGGGGTTGGAAACATTCAGTACTTC,CSARGPFSGVGNIQYF
TRBV12-3/TRBV12-4,TRBJ2-3,few,NA,TGTGCCAGCAGCCCATGGGCAGGGGGCACAGATACGCAGTATTTT,CASSPWAGGTDTQYF
TRBV29-1,TRBJ1-2,many,TRBD1,TGCAGCGCCCCGGGACAGAGATCTAACGTCTATGGCTACACCTTC,CSAPGQRSNVYGYTF
TRBV28,TRBJ1-1,NA,NA,TGTGCCAGCATAAGGGCTGAAGCTTTCTTT,CASIRAEAFF
TRBV20-1,TRBJ1-2,many,NA,TGCAGTGCTAGAGGGGGAGGGTCCGACTATGGCTACACCTTC,CSARGGGSDYGYTF
TRBV11-2,TRBJ1-1,many,NA,TGTGCCAGCAGCTCACCCATGGGGCCCCAGGCTTTCTTT,CASSSPMGPQAFF
TRBV12-3/TRBV12-4,TRBJ2-3,many,TRBD2,TGTGCCAGCAGTTTCGTAGCGGGGGACAGCACAGATACGCAGTATTTT,CASSFVAGDSTDTQYF
TRBV7-3,TRBJ2-3,many,TRBD1,TGTGCCAGCAGCTTATGCCTGCTCCGCCAGGGGGTGAAGACAGATACGCAGTATTTT,CASSLCLLRQGVKTDTQYF
TRBV7-9,TRBJ1-6,many,NA,TGTGCCAGCAGCTGCCCATCGTGTCGTGGTTCACCCCTCCACTTT,CASSCPSCRGSPLHF
TRBV7-2,TRBJ1-6,few,TRBD1,TGTGCCACCAGCTTAGTTCAGGGGGCGAGATCACCCCTCCACTTT,CATSLVQGARSPLHF
TRBV6-5,TRBJ1-3,many,NA,TGTGCCAGCAGTTATGGCTTCAGGGACGTCGTCGGAATCTCTGGAAACACCATATATTTT,CASSYGFRDVVGISGNTIYF
TRBV11-2,TRBJ2-1,many,TRBD2,TGTGCCAGCAGCTTATCGGTCAGCGGGAGCGAAAATGAGCAGTTCTTC,CASSLSVSGSENEQFF
TRBV20-1,TRBJ2-1,many,TRBD2,TGCAGTGCTGCTTCCGGGGGGACCTACAATGAGCAGTTCTTC,CSAASGGTYNEQFF
TRBV28,TRBJ1-1,many,NA,TGTGCCAGCAGTTTGGGAACAGGGTCCCAAGCTTTCTTT,CASSLGTGSQAFF
TRBV5-8,TRBJ1-1,many,NA,TGTGCCAGCAGCCCGATGGGACATTTGAACACTGAAGCTTTCTTT,CASSPMGHLNTEAFF
TRBV20-1,TRBJ2-3,NA,NA,TGCAGTGCAAGGGCGATTGCCATAGATACGCAGTATTTT,CSARAIAIDTQYF
TRBV7-2,TRBJ2-2,many,TRBD2,TGTGCCAGCACCGAATGGATGATAGCGGGAGCCGGGGAGCTGTTTTTT,CASTEWMIAGAGELFF
TRBV28,TRBJ2-5,NA,TRBD1,TGTGCCAGCAGTCCCGCACCGGGACAGACCTTTAGGTACCAGTACTTC,CASSPAPGQTFRYQYF
TRBV10-2,TRBJ2-7,many,NA,TGCGCCAGCAGTCCAACCTACGAGCAGTACTTC,CASSPTYEQYF
TRBV5-1,TRBJ2-1,many,TRBD2,TGCGCCAGCAGCCCTAACCGGCTGGGATCTAGCGGGAGGGCCGGTGAGCAGTTCTTC,CASSPNRLGSSGRAGEQFF
TRBV5-1,TRBJ1-4,many,NA,TGCGCCAGCAGCTTGGAAGGGGCTACTAATGAAAAACTGTTTTTT,CASSLEGATNEKLFF
TRBV20-1,TRBJ1-1,many,NA,TGCAGTGCTAGGGAGGGGGTCCGGGACACTGAAGCTTTCTTT,CSAREGVRDTEAFF
TRBV7-9,TRBJ1-2,many,NA,TGTGCCAGCAGCTTAGTGCGGGAGGGCTACACCTTC,CASSLVREGYTF
TRBV20-1,TRBJ2-7,many,TRBD2,TGCAGTGCTAGAGTGGGGCTAGCGGGAGGGCGAGAGCAGTACTTC,CSARVGLAGGREQYF
TRBV21-1,TRBJ2-2,many,NA,TGTGCCAGCAGCGAGGGGCCAACGAACACCGGGGAGCTGTTTTTT,CASSEGPTNTGELFF
TRBV5-1,TRBJ2-3,many,TRBD2,TGCGCCAGCAGCAAAGCGGGACTAAACACAGATACGCAGTATTTT,CASSKAGLNTDTQYF
TRBV6-5,TRBJ1-1,many,NA,TGTGCCAGCAATTCTTACAGGCAGGGTTGGGGGGGGACTGAAGCTTTCTTT,CASNSYRQGWGGTEAFF
TRBV11-2,TRBJ2-3,few,NA,TGTGCCAGCAGCTTCACAGGGACCAGCACAGATACGCAGTATTTT,CASSFTGTSTDTQYF
TRBV11-2,TRBJ1-3,many,NA,TGTGCCAGCAGCTCGGTCCGTGGGGCGGGAAACACCATATATTTT,CASSSVRGAGNTIYF
TRBV19,TRBJ2-5,NA,TRBD1,TGTGCCAGTAGTTCGGACAGGGGGAGAGAGACCCAGTACTTC,CASSSDRGRETQYF
TRBV6-5,TRBJ1-5,NA,TRBD1,TGTGCCAGCAGTTTGGGACAGGGGGTCAATCAGCCCCAGCATTTT,CASSLGQGVNQPQHF
TRBV4-2,TRBJ1-3,many,TRBD1,TGTGCCAGCAGCCAAGGGGACAGTCTTGGAAACACCATATATTTT,CASSQGDSLGNTIYF
TRBV28,TRBJ2-3,many,NA,TGTGCCAGCAGGCCCTGGGGGGAGGGCACAGATACGCAGTATTTT,CASRPWGEGTDTQYF
TRBV7-9,TRBJ1-2,many,TRBD1,TGTGCCAGCCTCGGGACAGCCTATGGCTACACCTTC,CASLGTAYGYTF
TRBV11-3,TRBJ2-1,many,NA,TGTGCCAGCAGCCCCTTCTATGAGGATGAGCAGTTCTTC,CASSPFYEDEQFF
TRBV3-1,TRBJ2-7,many,NA,TGTGCCAGCAGCCAAGATACGCGGGACGAGCAGTACTTC,CASSQDTRDEQYF
TRBV9,TRBJ2-5,many,TRBD1,TGTGCCAGCAGCGAGGGACAGGGGGAGACCCAGTACTTC,CASSEGQGETQYF
TRBV20-1,TRBJ1-5,few,NA,TGCAGTGCTCAAGCAGGGTTTGATAATCAGCCCCAGCATTTT,CSAQAGFDNQPQHF
TRBV6-6,TRBJ2-1,many,NA,TGTGCCAGCAGTGTGATTGCCTACAATGAGCAGTTCTTC,CASSVIAYNEQFF
TRBV7-2,TRBJ1-1,many,TRBD1,TGTGCCAGCAGCTTAACGGGGGGACAGTACACTGAAGCTTTCTTT,CASSLTGGQYTEAFF
TRBV15,TRBJ2-7,many,TRBD2,TGTGCCACCAGCAGAGAACTAGCGGGATTCTACGAGCAGTACTTC,CATSRELAGFYEQYF